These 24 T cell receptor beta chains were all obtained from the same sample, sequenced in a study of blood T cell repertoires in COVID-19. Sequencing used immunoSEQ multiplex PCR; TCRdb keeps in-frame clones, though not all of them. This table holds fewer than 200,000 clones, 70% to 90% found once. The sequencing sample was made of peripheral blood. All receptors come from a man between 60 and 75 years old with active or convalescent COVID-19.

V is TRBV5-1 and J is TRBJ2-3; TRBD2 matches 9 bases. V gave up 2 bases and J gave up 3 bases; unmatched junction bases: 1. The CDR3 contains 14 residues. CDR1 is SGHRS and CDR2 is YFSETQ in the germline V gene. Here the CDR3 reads CASSFSGGTDTQYF. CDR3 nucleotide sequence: TGCGCCAGCAGCTTCAGCGGGGGGACAGATACGCAGTATTTT. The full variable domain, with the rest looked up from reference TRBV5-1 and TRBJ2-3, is KAGVTQTPRYLIKTRGQQVTLSCSPISGHRSVSWYQQTPGQGLQFLFEYFSETQRNKGNFPGRFSGRQFSNSRSEMNVSTLELGDSALYLCASSFSGGTDTQYFGPGTRLTVL.

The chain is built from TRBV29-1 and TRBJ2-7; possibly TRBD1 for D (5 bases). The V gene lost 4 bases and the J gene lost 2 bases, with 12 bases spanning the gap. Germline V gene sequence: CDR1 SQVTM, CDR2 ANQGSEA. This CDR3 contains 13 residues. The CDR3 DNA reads TGCAGCGTTGTTAAGGGGCAGGCCTACGAGCAGTACTTC. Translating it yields CSVVKGQAYEQYF.

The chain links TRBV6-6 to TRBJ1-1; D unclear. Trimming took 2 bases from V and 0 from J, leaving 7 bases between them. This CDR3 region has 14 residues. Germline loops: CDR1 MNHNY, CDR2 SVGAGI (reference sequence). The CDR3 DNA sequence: TGTGCCAGCAGTTACGGGCATCTGAACACTGAAGCTTTCTTT. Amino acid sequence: CASSYGHLNTEAFF.

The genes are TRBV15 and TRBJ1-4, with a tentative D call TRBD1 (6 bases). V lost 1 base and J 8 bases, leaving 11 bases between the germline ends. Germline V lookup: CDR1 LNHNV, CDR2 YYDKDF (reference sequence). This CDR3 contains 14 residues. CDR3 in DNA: TGTGCCACCAGCAGAGCAGGGGTTGAGGAAAAACTGTTTTTT. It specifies CATSRAGVEEKLFF.

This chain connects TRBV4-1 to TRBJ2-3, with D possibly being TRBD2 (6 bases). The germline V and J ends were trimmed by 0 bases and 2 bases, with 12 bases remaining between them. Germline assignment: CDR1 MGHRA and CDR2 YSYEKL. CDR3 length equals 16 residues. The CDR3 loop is CASSQEGAGITDTQYF. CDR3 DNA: TGCGCCAGCAGCCAAGAGGGCGCGGGGATCACAGATACGCAGTATTTT.

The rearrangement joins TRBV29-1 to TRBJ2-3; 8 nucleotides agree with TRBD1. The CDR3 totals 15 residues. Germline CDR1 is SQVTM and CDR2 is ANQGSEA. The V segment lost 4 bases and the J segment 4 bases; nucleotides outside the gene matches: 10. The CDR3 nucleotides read TGCAGCGTTGGTGATCCAGGGGGCGTGTCAGATACGCAGTATTTT. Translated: CSVGDPGGVSDTQYF.

This CDR3 is CSVADGLNQPQHF. The CDR3 DNA follows: TGCAGCGTTGCGGACGGACTAAACCAGCCCCAGCATTTT. The chain recombines TRBV29-1 with TRBJ1-5; unclear D gene. Germline CDR1 SQVTM, CDR2 ANQGSEA. The CDR3 is 13 amino acids. The germline V and J ends were trimmed by 4 bases and 7 bases, with 14 bases remaining between them.

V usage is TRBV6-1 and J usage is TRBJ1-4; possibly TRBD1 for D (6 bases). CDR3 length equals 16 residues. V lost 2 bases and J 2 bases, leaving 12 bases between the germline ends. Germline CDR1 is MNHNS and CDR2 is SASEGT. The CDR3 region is CASSERRGITNEKLFF. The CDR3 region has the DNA TGTGCCAGCAGTGAAAGAAGGGGGATCACTAATGAAAAACTGTTTTTT.

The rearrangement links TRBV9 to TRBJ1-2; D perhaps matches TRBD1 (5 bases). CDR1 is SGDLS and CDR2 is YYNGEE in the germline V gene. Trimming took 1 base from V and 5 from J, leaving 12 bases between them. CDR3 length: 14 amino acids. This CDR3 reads CASSVYEGEYGYTF. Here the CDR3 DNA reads TGTGCCAGCAGCGTATATGAAGGGGAATATGGCTACACCTTC.

The CDR3 spells CASSSLGGREQFF. CDR3 nucleotides: TGTGCCAGCAGCTCTCTAGGTGGTAGGGAGCAGTTCTTC. The J gene is TRBJ2-1, the V gene TRBV7-6; D not certain. The CDR3 runs to 13 residues. Trimming removed 4 bases at V and 10 bases at J, with 14 bases between. CDR1 SGHVS and CDR2 FNYEAQ come from the germline V gene. Drawing the rest from reference TRBV7-6 and TRBJ2-1, the complete variable domain is GAGVSQSPRYKVTKRGQDVALRCDPISGHVSLYWYRQALGQGPEFLTYFNYEAQQDKSGLPNDRFSAERPEGSISTLTIQRTEQRDSAMYRCASSSLGGREQFFGPGTRLTVL.

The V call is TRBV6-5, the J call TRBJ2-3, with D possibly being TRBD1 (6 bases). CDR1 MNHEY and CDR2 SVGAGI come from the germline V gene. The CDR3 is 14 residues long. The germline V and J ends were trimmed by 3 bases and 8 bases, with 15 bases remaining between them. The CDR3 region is CASSYRAPGATQYF. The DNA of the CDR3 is TGTGCCAGCAGTTATAGGGCCCCAGGGGCTACGCAGTATTTT.

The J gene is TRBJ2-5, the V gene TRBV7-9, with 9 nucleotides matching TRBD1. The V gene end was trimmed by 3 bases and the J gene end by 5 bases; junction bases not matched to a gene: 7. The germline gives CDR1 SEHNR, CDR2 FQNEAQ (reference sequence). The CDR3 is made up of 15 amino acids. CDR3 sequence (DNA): TGTGCCAGCAGCTTCGGACAGGGGAGGGCGGAGACCCAGTACTTC. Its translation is CASSFGQGRAETQYF.

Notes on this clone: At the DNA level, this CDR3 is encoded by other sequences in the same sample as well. The DNA of the CDR3 is TGTGCCAGCAGTTACTCGGGGGGGTATGGCTACACCTTC. The encoded protein is CASSYSGGYGYTF. The chain combines TRBV6-5 with TRBJ1-2; maybe TRBD1 (5 bases). The V gene's germline CDR1 is MNHEY and CDR2 SVGAGI. The CDR3 contains 13 residues. Trimming stripped 0 bases from V and 5 bases from J, with 7 bases between.

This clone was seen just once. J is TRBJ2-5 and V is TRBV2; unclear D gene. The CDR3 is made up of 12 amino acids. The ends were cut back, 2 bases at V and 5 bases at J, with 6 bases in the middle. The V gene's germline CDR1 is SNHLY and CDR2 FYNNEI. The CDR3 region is CASSETTETQYF. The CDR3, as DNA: TGTGCCAGCAGTGAAACAACGGAGACCCAGTACTTC.

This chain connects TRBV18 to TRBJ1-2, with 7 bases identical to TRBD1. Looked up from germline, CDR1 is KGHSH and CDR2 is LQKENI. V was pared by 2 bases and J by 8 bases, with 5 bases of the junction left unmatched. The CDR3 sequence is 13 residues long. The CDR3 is CASSPNRDSGYTF. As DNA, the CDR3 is TGTGCCAGCTCACCAAACCGGGACAGCGGCTACACCTTC.

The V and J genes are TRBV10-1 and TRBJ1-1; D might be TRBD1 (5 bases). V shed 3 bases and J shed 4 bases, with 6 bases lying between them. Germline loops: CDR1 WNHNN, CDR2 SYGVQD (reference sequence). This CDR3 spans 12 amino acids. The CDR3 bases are TGCGCCAGCAGTGAACAGGTCACTGAAGCTTTCTTT. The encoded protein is CASSEQVTEAFF.

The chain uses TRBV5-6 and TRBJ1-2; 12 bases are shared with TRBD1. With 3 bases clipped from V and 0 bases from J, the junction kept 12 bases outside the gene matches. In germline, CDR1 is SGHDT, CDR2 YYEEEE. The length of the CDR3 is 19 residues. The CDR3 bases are TGTGCCAGCAGCTGGTATAGATGGGACAGGGGGCGAGCTAACTATGGCTACACCTTC. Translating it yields CASSWYRWDRGRANYGYTF.

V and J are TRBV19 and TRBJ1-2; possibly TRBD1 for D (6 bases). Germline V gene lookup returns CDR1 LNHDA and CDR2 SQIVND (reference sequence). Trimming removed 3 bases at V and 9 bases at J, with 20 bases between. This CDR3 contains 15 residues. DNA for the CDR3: TGTGCCAGTAGTATGACGGGGGGGCTTCCTATGAGCTACACCTTC. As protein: CASSMTGGLPMSYTF. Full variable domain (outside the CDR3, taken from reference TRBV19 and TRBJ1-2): DGGITQSPKYLFRKEGQNVTLSCEQNLNHDAMYWYRQDPGQGLRLIYYSQIVNDFQKGDIAEGYSVSREKKESFPLTVTSAQKNPTAFYLCASSMTGGLPMSYTFGSGTRLTVV.

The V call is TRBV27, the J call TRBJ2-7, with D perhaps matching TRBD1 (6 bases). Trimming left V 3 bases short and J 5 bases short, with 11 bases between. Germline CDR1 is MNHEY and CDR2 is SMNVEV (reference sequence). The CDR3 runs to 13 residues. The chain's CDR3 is CASSFARGHEQYF. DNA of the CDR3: TGTGCCAGCAGTTTCGCCAGGGGTCACGAGCAGTACTTC.

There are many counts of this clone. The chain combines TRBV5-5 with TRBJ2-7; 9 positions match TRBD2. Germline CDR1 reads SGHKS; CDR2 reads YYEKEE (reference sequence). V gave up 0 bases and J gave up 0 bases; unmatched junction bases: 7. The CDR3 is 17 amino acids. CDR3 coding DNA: TGTGCCAGCAGCTTGGGTAGCGGGGGCTTGAGCTCCTACGAGCAGTACTTC. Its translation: CASSLGSGGLSSYEQYF.

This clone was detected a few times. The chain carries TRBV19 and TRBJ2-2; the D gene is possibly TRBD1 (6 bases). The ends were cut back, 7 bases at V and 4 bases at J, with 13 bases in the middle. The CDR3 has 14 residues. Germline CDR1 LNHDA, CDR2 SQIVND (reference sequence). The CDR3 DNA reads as TGTGCCAGTACCCCCGGACAGAGCACCGGGGAGCTGTTTTTT. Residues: CASTPGQSTGELFF.

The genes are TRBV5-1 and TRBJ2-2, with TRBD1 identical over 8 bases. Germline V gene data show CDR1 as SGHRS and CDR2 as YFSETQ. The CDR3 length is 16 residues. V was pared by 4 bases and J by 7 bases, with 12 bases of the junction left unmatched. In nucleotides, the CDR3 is TGCGCCAGCAGCCCCTTCGGACAGGGCACATACGGGGAGCTGTTTTTT. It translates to CASSPFGQGTYGELFF.

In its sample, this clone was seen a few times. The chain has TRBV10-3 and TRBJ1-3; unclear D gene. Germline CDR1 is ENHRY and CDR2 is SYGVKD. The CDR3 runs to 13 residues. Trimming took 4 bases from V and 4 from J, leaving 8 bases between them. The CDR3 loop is CAISGADGNTIYF. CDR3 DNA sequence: TGTGCCATCAGTGGGGCAGACGGAAACACCATATATTTT.

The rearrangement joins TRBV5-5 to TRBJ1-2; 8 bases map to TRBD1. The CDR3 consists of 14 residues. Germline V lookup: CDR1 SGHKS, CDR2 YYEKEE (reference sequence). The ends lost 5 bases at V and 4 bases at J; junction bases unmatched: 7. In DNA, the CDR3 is TGTGCCAGCAGGAAGGACAGGGCGGCCTATGGCTACACCTTC. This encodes CASRKDRAAYGYTF.